This T cell receptor beta chain comes out of a study of T cells in Graves' hyperthyroidism and ophthalmopathy. RNA transcripts were the template for amplifying TCR beta CDR3 regions. HTBI primers were the set used in a first-round RT-PCR of the TCR CDR3. MiXCR was run by TCRdb on the multiplex PCR reads, yielding one entry per CDR3 protein. Among 400,000 to 600,000 distinct CDR3 sequences listed, roughly 15% were seen once. Unmatched junction bases numbered 3, after V lost 5 bases and J lost 4 bases. This CDR3 has 15 residues. CDR1 is MNHEY and CDR2 is SVGAGI in the germline V gene. Sequencing used blood. This sequence was found in a woman in her 30s with Graves' ophthalmopathy. This chain uses TRBV6-5 with TRBJ2-3; 13 bases are a match to TRBD2. The CDR3: CASSLLAGGADTQYF. CDR3 in DNA: TGTGCCAGCAGTCTACTAGCGGGAGGGGCAGATACGCAGTATTTT.